Below, 15 T cell receptor beta chains from the same sample are listed, as sequenced in a study of blood T cell repertoires in COVID-19. Assay: immunoSEQ multiplex PCR; the TCRdb copy retains only in-frame clones and omits some. The sample yields some 320,000 clones, roughly 90% seen once. Sequenced: PBMCs or T cells enriched from blood (not recorded which). All receptors derive from a woman in her thirties who had been exposed to COVID-19.

A single count supports this clone. V and J are TRBV24-1 and TRBJ2-4, with 9 bases identical to TRBD1. Trimming took 0 bases from V and 4 from J; bases not matched to a gene: 3. This CDR3 is 16 amino acids long. Germline CDR1 KGHDR, CDR2 SFDVKD. The CDR3 loop is CATSDLGTGKKNIQYF. The CDR3 DNA follows: TGTGCCACCAGTGATTTGGGGACAGGGAAAAAAAACATTCAGTACTTC.

This chain uses TRBV7-9 with TRBJ1-5, with no clear D. V was trimmed by 2 bases and J by 1 base, leaving 6 bases between them. The length of the CDR3 is 14 residues. Germline-derived CDR1 and CDR2 are SEHNR and FQNEAQ (reference sequence). DNA of the CDR3: TGTGCCAGCAGCTTAACGGGAAGCAATCAGCCCCAGCATTTT. It encodes CASSLTGSNQPQHF.

The rearrangement uses TRBV18 and TRBJ1-2; 8 positions match TRBD1. Germline V gives CDR1 KGHSH, CDR2 LQKENI. Unmatched junction bases numbered 6, after V lost 3 bases and J lost 0 bases. The CDR3 runs 16 residues. DNA of the CDR3: TGTGCCAGCTCACCGATAGGACAGGGATCTAACTATGGCTACACCTTC. This gives the protein CASSPIGQGSNYGYTF. Drawing the rest from reference TRBV18 and TRBJ1-2, the complete variable domain is NAGVMQNPRHLVRRRGQEARLRCSPMKGHSHVYWYRQLPEEGLKFMVYLQKENIIDESGMPKERFSAEFPKEGPSILRIQQVVRGDSAAYFCASSPIGQGSNYGYTFGSGTRLTVV.

The rearrangement links TRBV19 to TRBJ1-4, with 7 bases aligning to TRBD1. Germline V lookup: CDR1 LNHDA, CDR2 SQIVND (reference sequence). This CDR3 is 15 amino acids long. Trimming took 5 bases from V and 5 from J; bases not matched to a gene: 8. The CDR3 reads CASSHDRVANEKLFF. CDR3 nucleotides: TGTGCCAGTAGTCACGACAGGGTCGCGAATGAAAAACTGTTTTTT.

The rearrangement links TRBV7-9 to TRBJ1-4; possibly TRBD1 for D (6 bases). Between the trimmed V and J ends, which lost 8 bases and 6 bases, there was a span of 16 bases. This CDR3 region has 14 residues. Germline V gene data show CDR1 as SEHNR and CDR2 as FQNEAQ (reference sequence). The CDR3 protein is CASQGGGRDEKLFF. Here the CDR3 DNA reads TGTGCCAGCCAGGGAGGGGGGCGAGATGAAAAACTGTTTTTT.

This sequence joins TRBV27 and TRBJ2-2; a weak D match, TRBD1 (6 bases). This CDR3 has 15 amino acids. V lost 3 bases, J lost 0 bases, and 8 bases lay in between. Germline CDR1 reads MNHEY; CDR2 reads SMNVEV (reference sequence). The CDR3 loop is CASSFGTTNTGELFF. CDR3 DNA sequence: TGTGCCAGCAGTTTCGGGACAACGAACACCGGGGAGCTGTTTTTT.

This clone was counted a single time. The chain links TRBV14 to TRBJ1-2; no firm D call. The CDR3 extends over 16 amino acids. V was trimmed by 0 bases and J by 7 bases, leaving 18 bases between them. CDR1 SGHDN and CDR2 FVKESK come from the germline V gene. CDR3 protein: CASSQDGIRRLSGYTF. CDR3 DNA: TGTGCCAGCAGCCAAGACGGCATCCGGAGGCTAAGTGGCTACACCTTC. Supplemented by reference TRBV14 and TRBJ1-2, the full variable domain reads EAGVTQFPSHSVIEKGQTVTLRCDPISGHDNLYWYRRVMGKEIKFLLHFVKESKQDESGMPNNRFLAERTGGTYSTLKVQPAELEDSGVYFCASSQDGIRRLSGYTFGSGTRLTVV.

This clone has a single count. V and J are TRBV6-5 and TRBJ1-1; TRBD1 might be the D (6 bases). Trimming took 3 bases from V and 7 from J, leaving 9 bases between them. The germline V gene encodes CDR1 MNHEY and CDR2 SVGAGI. The CDR3 covers 12 residues. The CDR3 sequence: CASSYGTREAFF. The DNA for the CDR3 is TGTGCCAGCAGTTATGGGACACGTGAAGCTTTCTTT.

Here the CDR3 DNA reads TGTGCCAGTAGTATAAGCGATACAGGGGCGGCTGAAGCTTTCTTT. It specifies CASSISDTGAAEAFF. The J gene is TRBJ1-1, the V gene TRBV19, with TRBD1 matching over 7 bases. The J segment lost 6 bases and the V segment lost 2 bases, leaving 9 bases of the junction unmatched. The CDR3 length is 15 residues. CDR1 is LNHDA and CDR2 is SQIVND in the germline V gene (reference sequence).

The chain has TRBV7-2 and TRBJ2-1; 11 positions agree with TRBD2. This CDR3 comprises 16 residues. V lost 5 bases and J lost 7; bases outside the gene matches: 10. CDR1 is SGHTA and CDR2 is FQGNSA in the germline V gene. CDR3 protein: CASSGPGLADVNEQFF. CDR3 sequence (DNA): TGTGCCAGCAGCGGCCCGGGACTAGCGGATGTAAATGAGCAGTTCTTC.

This chain joins TRBV5-1 and TRBJ2-5; perhaps TRBD1 as D (5 bases). The CDR3 is 15 residues long. V shed 2 bases and J shed 4 bases, with 15 bases lying between them. CDR1 is SGHRS, CDR2 YFSETQ, per germline. The CDR3 DNA follows: TGCGCCAGCAGCTTAGCCCAGGGTTGGGGAGAGACCCAGTACTTC. Its protein product is CASSLAQGWGETQYF. Complete variable domain (other parts from reference TRBV5-1 and TRBJ2-5): KAGVTQTPRYLIKTRGQQVTLSCSPISGHRSVSWYQQTPGQGLQFLFEYFSETQRNKGNFPGRFSGRQFSNSRSEMNVSTLELGDSALYLCASSLAQGWGETQYFGPGTRLLVL.

The V gene is TRBV5-1, the J gene TRBJ2-7, with 9 bases that match TRBD1. Germline loops: CDR1 SGHRS, CDR2 YFSETQ. V shed 4 bases, J shed 0 bases, and the junction held 5 bases outside the gene matches. The CDR3 runs 15 residues. The CDR3 loop is CASSQRTGVSYEQYF. CDR3 nucleotides: TGCGCCAGCAGCCAGAGGACAGGGGTCTCCTACGAGCAGTACTTC.

The chain employs TRBV2 and TRBJ2-7; D may be TRBD1 (5 bases). Trimming shortened V by 3 bases and J by 5 bases, and 17 bases separated the two germline ends. This CDR3 spans 15 amino acids. Germline V gene lookup returns CDR1 SNHLY and CDR2 FYNNEI. The CDR3 DNA is TGTGCCAGCAGTGAGGCAGGGCTTTCCGTCCACGAGCAGTACTTC. This translates into CASSEAGLSVHEQYF.

This clone was seen just once. This chain connects TRBV5-1 to TRBJ1-2, with 7 bases matching TRBD1. The germline V gene encodes CDR1 SGHRS and CDR2 YFSETQ. The CDR3 consists of 15 residues. With V trimmed by 0 bases and J by 3 bases, 5 bases remained unmatched. CDR3 residues: CASSLATGEYYGYTF. Written as DNA, the CDR3 is TGCGCCAGCAGCTTGGCAACAGGGGAGTACTATGGCTACACCTTC.

The gene calls are TRBV4-3 and TRBJ1-1, with 11 bases lining up with TRBD1. Trimming cost V 1 base and J 9 bases; bases outside gene matches: 4. The CDR3 covers 14 residues. Germline V gene data show CDR1 as LGHNA and CDR2 as YSLEER. The DNA of the CDR3 is TGCGCCAGCAGCCAAGTCGGACAGGGGGCACAAGCTTTCTTT. Its translation: CASSQVGQGAQAFF.